Below, 13 T cell receptor beta chains from the same sample are listed, as sequenced in a study of shared clonotypes between healthy human individuals. Clones were read by immunoSEQ multiplex PCR, and TCRdb kept only the in-frame ones, dropping some. The sample holds some 2 million clones; 85% to 95% are singletons and the top ten take 0.1% to 0.15%. Sequenced material: naive CD4+ T cells sorted from blood. Subset specified: CD45RA+ positively selected. All receptors come from a man between 18 and 29 years old in good health.

This chain connects TRBV6-5 to TRBJ2-7; D ambiguous. V was pared by 6 bases and J by 0 bases, with 12 bases between. There are 14 residues in the CDR3. Germline CDR1 is MNHEY and CDR2 is SVGAGI. The CDR3 loop reads CASRGLTPSYEQYF. In DNA form, the CDR3 reads TGTGCCAGCAGGGGCCTCACCCCCTCCTACGAGCAGTACTTC.

V is TRBV7-9 and J is TRBJ2-4, with D tentatively TRBD1 or TRBD2 (6 bases each). The CDR3 consists of 14 residues. Germline V gene sequence: CDR1 SEHNR, CDR2 FQNEAQ (reference sequence). V was pared by 5 bases and J by 8 bases, with 16 bases between. CDR3 sequence reads: CASSRNPGEDIQYF. The CDR3, as DNA: TGTGCCAGCAGCCGAAACCCAGGGGAGGACATTCAGTACTTC.

The genes are TRBV10-3 and TRBJ1-2; 8 positions match TRBD1. CDR1 ENHRY and CDR2 SYGVKD come from the germline V gene. This CDR3 has 12 residues. Germline trimming cut 5 bases from V and 10 bases from J; bases unmatched to any gene: 6. CDR3 loop: CAISKQGEVYTF. The DNA of the CDR3 is TGTGCCATCAGTAAACAGGGGGAGGTCTACACCTTC.

As regards this clone: Other DNA sequences in the same sample also yield this CDR3. This rearrangement joins TRBV5-4 to TRBJ1-2; 8 bases are shared with TRBD1. Trimming cost V 1 base and J 2 bases; bases outside gene matches: 4. The CDR3 runs to 15 residues. Looked up from germline, CDR1 is SGHNT and CDR2 is YYREEE (reference sequence). This CDR3 reads CASSLPDRGNYGYTF. DNA for the CDR3: TGTGCCAGCAGCTTGCCCGACAGGGGAAACTATGGCTACACCTTC.

The rearrangement uses TRBV2 and TRBJ1-2, with D possibly TRBD1 on 5 matching bases. This CDR3 region has 12 residues. Trimming cost V 8 bases and J 0 bases, with 7 bases left between them. CDR1 and CDR2 (germline): SNHLY, FYNNEI. DNA of the CDR3: TGTGCCAGCGGGGCATCTAACTATGGCTACACCTTC. This gives the protein CASGASNYGYTF. Filled out from reference TRBV2 and TRBJ1-2, the complete variable domain reads EPEVTQTPSHQVTQMGQEVILRCVPISNHLYFYWYRQILGQKVEFLVSFYNNEISEKSEIFDDQFSVERPDGSNFTLKIRSTKLEDSAMYFCASGASNYGYTFGSGTRLTVV.

This chain joins TRBV28 and TRBJ1-4, with D unresolved. The V end lost 4 bases, the J end lost 11 bases, and 14 bases lay between the germline ends. The CDR3 contains 13 residues. Germline CDR1 reads MDHEN; CDR2 reads SYDVKM. The CDR3 region is CASSSGEAGKLFF. The CDR3 nucleotides read TGTGCCAGCAGTTCAGGAGAGGCTGGGAAACTGTTTTTT.

This chain connects TRBV5-1 to TRBJ2-1, with 7 nucleotides matching TRBD2. The CDR3 covers 14 residues. Germline V gives CDR1 SGHRS, CDR2 YFSETQ. V lost 4 bases, J lost 5 bases, and 6 bases stayed unmatched. As DNA, the CDR3 is TGCGCCAGCAGCGGATGGCGGGGGAACAATGAGCAGTTCTTC. Amino acid sequence: CASSGWRGNNEQFF.

The CDR3 loop reads CASSRSDRGSSGANVLTF. The DNA for the CDR3 is TGTGCCAGCAGCCGTAGCGACAGGGGATCCTCTGGGGCCAACGTCCTGACTTTC. The chain couples TRBV25-1 to TRBJ2-6; 8 nucleotides match TRBD1. CDR1 is MGHDK and CDR2 is SYGVNS in the germline V gene. The CDR3 totals 18 residues. The V and J ends lost 6 bases and 0 bases, in that order; junction bases with no gene match: 10.

The chain links TRBV6-5 to TRBJ2-3, with a weak D call TRBD1 (6 bases). V lost 5 bases and J 2 bases, leaving 11 bases between the germline ends. Germline V CDR1 and CDR2: MNHEY, SVGAGI. The CDR3 length is 14 residues. The CDR3 nucleotides are TGTGCCAGCAGTGACAGGCGGAACACAGATACGCAGTATTTT. This codes for CASSDRRNTDTQYF.

The table lists this clone with a count of one. The rearrangement uses TRBV27 and TRBJ1-2, with 7 positions matching TRBD1. The trim removed 2 bases at V and 5 bases at J, leaving 5 bases unmatched. CDR3 length: 14 residues. Germline CDR1 and CDR2: MNHEY and SMNVEV (reference sequence). The DNA of the CDR3 is TGTGCCAGCAGTTTAAGACAGGGAGGTTATGGCTACACCTTC. This gives the protein CASSLRQGGYGYTF.

The chain employs TRBV4-2 and TRBJ1-3; 9 bases map to TRBD1. CDR1 LGHNA and CDR2 YNFKEQ come from the germline V gene. The J segment lost 2 bases and the V segment lost 4 bases, leaving 6 bases of the junction unmatched. The CDR3 covers 16 residues. The CDR3 DNA reads as TGTGCCAGCAGCCGGGGGACAGGGCAAACTGGAAACACCATATATTTT. Amino acid sequence: CASSRGTGQTGNTIYF.

The J gene is TRBJ2-2, the V gene TRBV10-1; a weak D match, TRBD1 (5 bases). The CDR3 is 17 amino acids. V dropped 3 bases and J dropped 3 bases, with 17 bases sitting between them. Germline V lookup: CDR1 WNHNN, CDR2 SYGVQD (reference sequence). CDR3 sequence (DNA): TGCGCCAGCAGTGATCACAGAAGGGGTCGGGACACCGGGGAGCTGTTTTTT. Its translation: CASSDHRRGRDTGELFF.

The rearrangement uses TRBV11-2 and TRBJ2-3; the D is unclear. V was trimmed by 0 bases and J by 2 bases, leaving 9 bases between them. Germline CDR1 SGHAT, CDR2 FQNNGV. The CDR3 extends over 15 amino acids. The CDR3 DNA reads TGTGCCAGCAGCTTAGATGGGGTCCTCACAGATACGCAGTATTTT. Translated: CASSLDGVLTDTQYF.